This T cell receptor (beta chain) was identified in a study of human T cells and chemical hapten exposure. Turning to the study itself: Epicutaneous patch tests delivered 0.01% DPC to the upper back, with evaluation at 6 days.

TCRdb recomputed calls from the RACE reads with MiXCR, one row per CDR3 protein. The sample includes some 82,000 distinct CDR3 sequences, about 6.6% of them seen just once. Whole-study results and caveats: More PT1 expanded TCRs went with higher patch test scores. Having alopecia, the donors may differ immunologically from healthy people.

Trimming removed 5 bases at V and 7 bases at J, with 15 bases between. This CDR3 region has 14 residues. Germline CDR1 reads SGHTA; CDR2 reads FQGNSA. This clonotype was recorded a few times. Antigen: not known. Stated time point: patch test 2, 6 weeks after DPC sensitization. Treatment of the sample: therapeutic diphenylcyclopropenone sensitization with weekly scalp DPC. This clonotype originated in a woman aged 30 to 39 with alopecia areata. Some clones in this sample may be carry-over from other donors' samples. The chain carries TRBV7-2 and TRBJ1-5; D remains unclear. Sequencing was performed on whole blood, taken in connection with sensitization to the hapten diphenylcyclopropenone (DPC). The CDR3 DNA sequence: TGTGCCAGCAGCCCCTCCAGGCTAGAACAGCCCCAGCATTTT. It codes for CASSPSRLEQPQHF.